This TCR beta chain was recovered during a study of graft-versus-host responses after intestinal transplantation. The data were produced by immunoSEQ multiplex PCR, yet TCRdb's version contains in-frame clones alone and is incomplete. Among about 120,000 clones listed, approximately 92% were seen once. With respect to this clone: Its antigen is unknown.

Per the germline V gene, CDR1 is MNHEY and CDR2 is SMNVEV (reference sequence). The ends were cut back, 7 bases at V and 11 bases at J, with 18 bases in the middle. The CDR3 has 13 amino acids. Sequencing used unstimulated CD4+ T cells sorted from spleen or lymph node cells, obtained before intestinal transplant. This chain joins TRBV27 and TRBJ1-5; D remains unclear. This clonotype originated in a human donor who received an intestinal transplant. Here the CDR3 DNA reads TGTGCCAGCACCGGCAGCCGCGGCGGGGCCCAGCATTTT. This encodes CASTGSRGGAQHF.